Below are 24 T cell receptor beta chains sequenced from a single sample in a study of T cell responses to AZD1222 COVID-19 vaccine (dated by TCRdb to about 2021). Library preparation used the immunoSEQ multiplex PCR assay. This immuneACCESS table, as held by TCRdb, lists in-frame sequences with V and J called but not all clones. Of the missing ones, under half trace to an unresolved V gene in checked studies; the others have no known cause. This sample lists about 130,000 clones; over 75% were detected once. Jointly, the top ten make up 5% to 7% of the sample. Interpreted using the paper, the time point label stands for: about 28 days (+/-7) after the second vaccine dose. Sequenced material: peripheral blood, taken 28 days after the second AZD1222 dose. Receptors were obtained from an adult who received the AZD1222 COVID-19 vaccine.

This chain uses TRBV27 with TRBJ2-1; D is ambiguous. V was trimmed by 2 bases and J by 4 bases, leaving 12 bases between them. The V gene's germline CDR1 is MNHEY and CDR2 SMNVEV (reference sequence). The CDR3 contains 15 residues. The DNA for the CDR3 is TGTGCCAGCAGTTTAGATTTCTGGCAGTACAATGAGCAGTTCTTC. Amino acids: CASSLDFWQYNEQFF.

The chain joins TRBV11-2 to TRBJ2-7; D call uncertain. Per germline, CDR1 SGHAT and CDR2 FQNNGV. CDR3 length: 13 amino acids. Between the trimmed V and J ends, which lost 2 bases and 2 bases, there was a span of 7 bases. The CDR3 sequence is CASSLSTAYEQYF. The CDR3 nucleotides are TGTGCCAGCAGCTTATCCACAGCCTACGAGCAGTACTTC.

Worth noting for this clone: Different DNA sequences within this sample yield the same CDR3. The chain joins TRBV7-9 to TRBJ1-2; D remains unclear. The germline V gene encodes CDR1 SEHNR and CDR2 FQNEAQ (reference sequence). The CDR3 runs to 13 residues. V lost 1 base, J lost 5 bases, and 8 bases lay in between. In DNA, the CDR3 is TGTGCCAGCAGCTTAGGGCCAGATTATGGCTACACCTTC. Its translation: CASSLGPDYGYTF.

Turning to this clone: In the same sample, other DNA sequences code for this CDR3. The V call is TRBV12-3 or TRBV12-4, the J call TRBJ2-7; perhaps TRBD1 as D (5 bases). With 6 bases removed from V and 3 bases from J, the gap between germline ends came to 9 bases. This CDR3 region has 12 residues. The CDR3 DNA reads TGTGCCAGCAGCCCCGGACACTACGAGCAGTACTTC. Its protein is CASSPGHYEQYF.

This rearrangement joins TRBV9 to TRBJ2-1; D gene unclear. The V gene lost 2 bases and the J gene lost 6 bases, with 6 bases spanning the gap. Germline CDR1 reads SGDLS; CDR2 reads YYNGEE. The CDR3 spans 12 residues. The CDR3 bases are TGTGCCAGCAGCGTTCAATTCAATGAGCAGTTCTTC. This sequence encodes CASSVQFNEQFF.

This chain joins TRBV4-2 and TRBJ2-7; D call uncertain. In germline, CDR1 is LGHNA, CDR2 YNFKEQ. Trimming removed 4 bases at V and 0 bases at J, with 22 bases between. CDR3 length equals 18 residues. The chain's CDR3 is CASSPHPWKASFSYEQYF. In DNA, the CDR3 is TGTGCCAGCAGCCCGCATCCCTGGAAGGCATCATTCTCCTACGAGCAGTACTTC.

This clone was found once. The J gene is TRBJ1-1, the V gene TRBV5-4; D perhaps matches TRBD1 (6 bases). The CDR3 extends over 14 amino acids. CDR1 is SGHNT and CDR2 is YYREEE in the germline V gene (reference sequence). The ends were cut back, 2 bases at V and 2 bases at J, with 10 bases in the middle. CDR3 coding DNA: TGTGCCAGCAGCTTTTTACAGGGAAACACTGAAGCTTTCTTT. This translates into CASSFLQGNTEAFF.

This chain uses TRBV7-2 with TRBJ2-3; the D is unclear. In germline, CDR1 is SGHTA, CDR2 FQGNSA. CDR3 length: 14 amino acids. V dropped 1 base and J dropped 2 bases, with 7 bases sitting between them. CDR3 loop: CASSLGGPTDTQYF. The CDR3 nucleotides read TGTGCCAGCAGCTTAGGAGGACCCACAGATACGCAGTATTTT.

V gene TRBV19 combines with J gene TRBJ1-2; 10 nucleotides match TRBD1. Per germline, CDR1 LNHDA and CDR2 SQIVND (reference sequence). The CDR3 runs 14 residues. J gave up 7 bases and V 7 bases, and 9 bases lay outside the gene matches. The DNA for the CDR3 is TGTGCCAGTACGACAGGGGGCGAATATCGTGGCTACACCTTC. Translation: CASTTGGEYRGYTF. Supplemented by reference TRBV19 and TRBJ1-2, the full variable domain reads DGGITQSPKYLFRKEGQNVTLSCEQNLNHDAMYWYRQDPGQGLRLIYYSQIVNDFQKGDIAEGYSVSREKKESFPLTVTSAQKNPTAFYLCASTTGGEYRGYTFGSGTRLTVV.

V is TRBV5-5 and J is TRBJ1-5, with D possibly being TRBD1 (5 bases). The V end lost 5 bases, the J end lost 4 bases, and 16 bases lay between the germline ends. The CDR3 covers 15 residues. The V gene's germline CDR1 is SGHKS and CDR2 YYEKEE (reference sequence). CDR3 nucleotide sequence: TGTGCCAGCAGAGTCTCTCCAGGGACTAATCAGCCCCAGCATTTT. This codes for CASRVSPGTNQPQHF.

The V and J genes are TRBV5-8 and TRBJ2-3; no firm D call. CDR3 size: 12 residues. V lost 0 bases and J lost 4, with 3 bases in between. Germline CDR1 reads SGHTS; CDR2 reads YDEGEE. CDR3 DNA: TGTGCCAGCAGCTTGGCCGCAGATACGCAGTATTTT. Amino acid sequence: CASSLAADTQYF.

V and J are TRBV9 and TRBJ2-3, with TRBD2 identical over 12 bases. Germline lookup yields CDR1 SGDLS and CDR2 YYNGEE. Germline trimming cut 2 bases from V and 4 bases from J; bases unmatched to any gene: 8. CDR3 length: 17 amino acids. The DNA of the CDR3 is TGTGCCAGCAGCGTTATGACTAGCGGGAGTGTCGCAGATACGCAGTATTTT. Protein: CASSVMTSGSVADTQYF.

The chain uses TRBV20-1 and TRBJ2-7, with 12 bases matching TRBD1. CDR3 length: 14 residues. V shed 3 bases, J shed 5 bases, and the junction held 5 bases outside the gene matches. Germline lookup yields CDR1 DFQATT and CDR2 SNEGSKA (reference sequence). The DNA of the CDR3 is TGCAGTGCTAGTCCCGGGACAGGGGGCGACGAGCAGTACTTC. Protein: CSASPGTGGDEQYF.

The chain combines TRBV9 with TRBJ2-1; 9 positions agree with TRBD2. J lost 1 base, V lost 4 bases, and 3 bases had no gene match. The CDR3 runs 15 residues. CDR1 is SGDLS, CDR2 YYNGEE, per germline. The chain's CDR3 is CASSTTSGSYNEQFF. The CDR3 bases are TGTGCCAGCAGCACGACTAGCGGTTCCTACAATGAGCAGTTCTTC.

The chain carries TRBV30 and TRBJ2-5; TRBD2 matches 12 bases. This CDR3 is built from 14 residues. CDR1 and CDR2 from the germline V gene are GTSNPN and SVGIG (reference sequence). V was pared by 3 bases and J by 5 bases, with 4 bases of the junction left unmatched. The CDR3, as DNA: TGTGCCTGGAGCGGACTAGCGGGATTCGAGACCCAGTACTTC. Its translation is CAWSGLAGFETQYF.

This clone was picked up one time. The chain carries TRBV2 and TRBJ2-3; 14 bases are shared with TRBD2. The ends lost 5 bases at V and 4 bases at J; junction bases unmatched: 2. The germline CDR1 and CDR2 sequences are SNHLY and FYNNEI. CDR3 length: 15 amino acids. CDR3 nucleotide sequence: TGTGCCAGCAGTAGGGGACTAGCGGGAGCAGATACGCAGTATTTT. Translating gives CASSRGLAGADTQYF.

The chain is built from TRBV10-3 and TRBJ2-1; D remains ambiguous. The V gene's germline CDR1 is ENHRY and CDR2 SYGVKD. The CDR3 loop spans 13 amino acids. V lost 3 bases to trimming and J lost 8 bases, with 11 bases between them. This chain's CDR3 is CAISDPKEDEQFF. DNA of the CDR3: TGTGCCATCAGTGACCCCAAAGAGGATGAGCAGTTCTTC.

This clone was seen once. V gene TRBV6-5 combines with J gene TRBJ2-1; D not certain. The germline gives CDR1 MNHEY, CDR2 SVGAGI. The CDR3 length is 13 residues. V shed 6 bases and J shed 8 bases, with 14 bases lying between them. The CDR3 reads CASRQRLVYEQFF. For the CDR3, the DNA is TGTGCCAGCAGACAAAGGCTAGTATATGAGCAGTTCTTC.

The chain joins TRBV28 to TRBJ1-6; D remains unclear. V dropped 8 bases and J dropped 5 bases, with 10 bases sitting between them. The length of the CDR3 is 13 residues. CDR1 is MDHEN, CDR2 SYDVKM, per germline. As DNA, the CDR3 is TGTGCCAGCGTTACAGAAAATAATTCACCCCTCCACTTT. This translates into CASVTENNSPLHF.

The rearrangement links TRBV18 to TRBJ1-1; no clear D. Germline CDR1 and CDR2: KGHSH and LQKENI. CDR3 length equals 13 residues. V was cut by 1 base and J by 1 base, with 4 bases left in between. The CDR3 DNA reads TGTGCCAGCTCACCACTCAAGAACACTGAAGCTTTCTTT. Translating gives CASSPLKNTEAFF.

The chain joins TRBV6-5 to TRBJ2-1; possible D gene TRBD2, 6 bases. Germline V gene sequence: CDR1 MNHEY, CDR2 SVGAGI. Trimming left V 6 bases short and J 1 base short, with 13 bases between. CDR3 length: 15 amino acids. CDR3 residues: CASRVSGSSYNEQFF. For the CDR3, the DNA is TGTGCCAGCAGAGTTAGCGGATCTTCCTACAATGAGCAGTTCTTC.

The genes are TRBV5-1 and TRBJ2-7, with a tentative D call TRBD1 (5 bases). This CDR3 region has 14 residues. Between the trimmed V and J ends, which lost 1 base and 5 bases, there was a span of 13 bases. Germline V CDR1 and CDR2: SGHRS, YFSETQ. The CDR3 nucleotides read TGCGCCAGCAGCTTGTCGGCCAGGGATAACGAGCAGTACTTC. Its protein product is CASSLSARDNEQYF.

The chain carries TRBV7-6 and TRBJ2-1, with D possibly TRBD2 on 6 matching bases. The CDR3 sequence is 15 residues long. Trimming took 4 bases from V and 1 from J, leaving 11 bases between them. Germline V CDR1 and CDR2: SGHVS, FNYEAQ. This CDR3 reads CASSSGTPSYNEQFF. The CDR3 DNA is TGTGCCAGCAGCTCCGGGACTCCATCCTACAATGAGCAGTTCTTC.

CDR3 sequence (DNA): TGTGCCAGCAGCGACGACAGTAATCAGCCCCAGCATTTT. Translating gives CASSDDSNQPQHF. V gene TRBV12-3 or TRBV12-4 combines with J gene TRBJ1-5; a possible D gene is TRBD1 (5 bases). The CDR3 has 13 amino acids. With 6 bases removed from V and 4 bases from J, the gap between germline ends came to 10 bases.